The present TCR beta chain was sequenced within a study of blood T cells in healthy people across ages. A second PCR, run for roughly 7 to 11 cycles, used a sample-barcoded 5' primer plus a J-beta primer mix. TCRdb reprocessed the 5' RACE reads with MiXCR, giving one entry per CDR3 protein. The sample records hundreds of thousands of distinct CDR3 sequences, about 28% being singletons. Notes on this clonotype: Its specificity is not known.

Broader study findings: A roughly linear age-dependent decrease characterized TCR beta diversity per million T cells. In long-lived donors, naive CD4+ cell counts and diversity exceeded those of aged donors.

The V and J ends lost 6 bases and 7 bases respectively, with 19 bases between them. The CDR3 covers 14 residues. Every sample yielded at least 6.5 million isolated PBMCs. Per sample, no less than 5.5 micrograms of total RNA were extracted. This sequence was found in a woman aged 80 or over in good health. The sample comprised blood. The V call is TRBV12-3 or TRBV12-4, the J call TRBJ2-7; D might be TRBD2 (5 bases). The CDR3, as DNA: TGTGCCAGCAGGATCGGACTGGGCGGCGATGAGCAGTACTTC. Protein product: CASRIGLGGDEQYF.